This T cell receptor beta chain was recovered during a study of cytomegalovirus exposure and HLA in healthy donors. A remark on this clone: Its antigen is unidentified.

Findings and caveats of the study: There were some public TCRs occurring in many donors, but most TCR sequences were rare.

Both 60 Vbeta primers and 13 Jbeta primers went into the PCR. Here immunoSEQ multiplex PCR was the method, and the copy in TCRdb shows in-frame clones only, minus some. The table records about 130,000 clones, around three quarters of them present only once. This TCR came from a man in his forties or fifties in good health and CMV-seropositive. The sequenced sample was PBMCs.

CDR3: CASSRSNTEAFF. The CDR3 DNA sequence: TGTGCCAGCTCGAGATCGAACACTGAAGCTTTCTTT. This rearrangement joins TRBV18 to TRBJ1-1; D gene ambiguous. CDR3 length: 12 amino acids. V lost 6 bases and J lost 1, with 6 bases in between. Germline loops: CDR1 KGHSH, CDR2 LQKENI.